Sequencing of this T cell receptor beta chain was carried out in a study of PD-L1 blockade in urothelial cancer. Study-level background: Men with urothelial cancer arising in the bladder made up twenty-five of 29 patients. Blood drawn 3 weeks (second dose) and 6 weeks after treatment start was analyzed. Whole-study findings and limits: More expansion of tumor-associated blood clones, seen at 3 weeks, marked durable-benefit patients.

About this clone itself: What it binds is unknown.

In germline, CDR1 is MNHEY, CDR2 SVGAGI. V was pared by 7 bases and J by 7 bases, with 17 bases between. CDR3 length: 13 residues. TCRdb keeps only in-frame clones here, not all; method: immunoSEQ multiplex PCR. This table has about 90,000 clones, 90% to 95% appearing once. The chain combines TRBV6-5 with TRBJ2-7, with D hard to call. This sample comprised PBMCs, obtained around atezolizumab (anti-PD-L1) treatment. The clonotype originates from a man between 60 and 70 years old with urothelial cancer. CDR3 in amino acids: CASTNPAGGEQYF. CDR3 sequence (DNA): TGTGCCAGCACCAACCCGGCAGGTGGAGAGCAGTACTTC.